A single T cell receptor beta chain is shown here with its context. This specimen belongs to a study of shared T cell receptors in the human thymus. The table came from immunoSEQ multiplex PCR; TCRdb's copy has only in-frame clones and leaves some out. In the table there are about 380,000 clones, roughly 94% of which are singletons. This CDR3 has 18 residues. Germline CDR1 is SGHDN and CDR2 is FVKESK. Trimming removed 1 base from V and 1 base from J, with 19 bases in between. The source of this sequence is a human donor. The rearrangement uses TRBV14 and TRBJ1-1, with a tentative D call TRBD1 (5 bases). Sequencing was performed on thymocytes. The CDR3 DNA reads TGTGCCAGCAGCCAAGCGAAGGAGGAGGGGTATGGGAACACTGAAGCTTTCTTT. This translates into CASSQAKEEGYGNTEAFF.